This TCR beta chain was captured by sequencing in a study of blood T cell repertoires in COVID-19 (dated by TCRdb to 2020 to 2022). Study-wide context: Samples covering the acute and convalescent phases of COVID-19 were provided by collaborators in the United States, Italy and Spain. The prospective study material was composed of cDNA or gDNA derived from T cells, B-cell-depleted T cells, or PBMCs. Subjects who had been exposed to COVID-19, were actively infected with it, or had recovered from it provided the deeply sampled blood TCRbeta repertoires that made up the dataset. The repertoires were made available in a free public database intended to serve as a resource for research on the immune response to SARS-CoV-2. The samples were drawn from the first 160 participants of the ongoing ImmuneRACE study and from 1,200 or so subjects provided by 6 global collaborators. A de-identified subject ID, COVID-19 status, age in years and sex were almost always included in the sample metadata. HLA class I and class II types, where available, came from metadata supplied by the sample provider rather than from assay-based typing.

Results the study describes overall, beyond this receptor: The quantity of clinical and demographic metadata differed by source and by participant and was supplied without curation.

Enrolling through a virtual design, the prospective study's participants ranged in age from roughly 18 to 89 years and lived across more than 20 United States geographic areas. To assign participants to cohorts, the prospective study relied on clinical history that participants themselves reported in a screening survey and a study questionnaire. Exposed participants had been in contact with someone with a PCR-confirmed or clinician-diagnosed COVID-19 case within 2 weeks of study entry. In the prospective study, mobile phlebotomists collected whole blood, serum and a nasopharyngeal or oropharyngeal swab from each participant. Prospective study participants could optionally give additional blood draws and questionnaires over an approximately two-month period. Prospective study blood samples were shipped either frozen or at room temperature before DNA extraction. There are 17 amino acids in the CDR3, from cysteine to phenylalanine inclusive. Left in the record is the CDR3 DNA by itself, 51 bases read in frame from the first base. CDR1 and CDR2, looked up from the germline V gene, are KGHSH and LQKENI. V is clipped by 3 bases and J by 9 bases, and the sequence between their germline boundaries is 26 bases long.

Of note for this clone: The antigen it recognizes is unknown. Base quality data are lacking; no much larger clone is found one base away.

The immunoSEQ Assay, a bias-controlled multiplex PCR, was used to amplify TCRbeta CDR3 regions from genomic DNA. The authors' pipeline ran thus. The number of nucleated cells in each sample was estimated from the amplification of reference gene primers within the assay. To quantify the absolute abundance of each unique TCRbeta CDR3 rearrangement, sequence reads were collapsed and filtered. For each sample, productive Simpson clonality was calculated as the square root of Simpson's diversity index across productive rearrangements. As stored in TCRdb, this immuneACCESS dataset retains in-frame rearrangements with V and J assigned. A fraction of the clones does not appear; measured against another copy, unresolved V genes explain less than half of the discrepancy, and the remainder lacks a known reason. V and J calls and clone size come straight from that table; D and trimming were deduced from the DNA. Across this sample there are a few hundred thousand clones, with approximately 93% seen only once. The top ten clonotypes cover roughly 0.86% of the sample.

Sequencing was performed on PBMCs or T cells enriched from blood (not recorded which). The clonotype was recovered from a woman between 40 and 55 years old who had been exposed to COVID-19. This chain is built from TRBV18 and TRBJ1-2; the D gene is perhaps TRBD1, from 5 matching bases. The DNA sequence reads TGTGCCAGCTCACCGCAGCCCAGGGCACGTGCTGGTATCAGCTACACCTTC. It translates as CASSPQPRARAGISYTF.